This T cell receptor beta chain originates from a study of blood T cells in healthy people across ages (dated by TCRdb to the mid-2010s). In the study overall: In model experiments, template switching captured roughly one uniquely barcoded TCR beta cDNA molecule for every two T cells. Age-related changes in TCR beta repertoire diversity were measured in the study by deep sequencing normalized with unique cDNA molecular identifiers. To avoid experimental bias, donors of different ages were distributed randomly across sequencing lanes. Using the same blood draw, the study looked at two additional independent replicas of 1 million unique cDNA reads for two donors, one aged 18 to 29 and the other aged 80 or older. Four age groups were formed from the donors: young (average around 15 years), middle-aged (around 37), aged (over 55) and long-lived (around 82).

There are a few counts of this clonotype. This receptor's antigen is unknown. The record has no base qualities; no much larger clone is one base away. Broad study findings and their caveats: Compared with the aged group, the long-lived group had more naive CD4+ T cells, fewer expanded clones and increased TCR diversity, a pattern suggesting age selection. Conclusive comparison of naive and antigen-experienced compartments was prevented by the profiling of bulk unsorted PBMCs. The CMV infection status of donors was not known, potentially confounding age-related changes in expanded clonotypes. The percentage of naive T cells measured by flow cytometry correlated strongly with observed TCR beta diversity. Total diversity estimates from one million sequenced T cells were considered lower bounds and underestimates. Observed TCR beta diversity per million T cells fell roughly linearly with age, and a significant reduction was already apparent by age roughly 40.

The roughly 39 donors, aged roughly 6 to 100 years, were systemically healthy Caucasian individuals from Russia. Ten milliliters of peripheral blood were collected from each donor into EDTA-treated Vacutainer tubes. Ficoll-Paque density-gradient centrifugation was used to isolate PBMCs, with at least 6.5 million per sample. Trizol reagent was used to extract total RNA from the PBMCs, yielding at least 5.5 micrograms per sample. The percentages of naive CD45RAhigh/CD27high T cells were determined by flow cytometry on a PBMC aliquot from every donor. The library came from 5' RACE. These reads were obtained on an Illumina HiSeq 2500. A second PCR of about 6 to 11 cycles was run with a J-beta primer mix and a sample-barcoded 5' primer. A template-switch 5' adaptor carrying 12 random nucleotides introduced a unique molecular identifier onto each TCR beta cDNA molecule. Each sample yielded at least 3 million CDR3-containing paired-end reads. The Mint cDNA synthesis kit, primed by a TRBC-specific oligonucleotide, was used to synthesize first-strand cDNA from all RNA. Following uracil-DNA glycosylase treatment, a first 18-cycle PCR with universal primers M1SS and BC2_uni_R was performed on all cDNA. As for the authors' bioinformatics: For normalization, 1 million high-quality reads, each with a distinct molecular identifier, were randomly selected from each sample. Instead of being binned into consensus sequences, reads with shared molecular identifiers were discarded. MiTCR, with a Q25 quality threshold and the strictest error-elimination algorithm, was used for CDR3 identification, clonotype clustering and error correction. A nonparametric unseen species model using Euler transformation provided a lower-bound estimate of total TCR beta diversity. In-frame beta chains were kept once TCRdb had trimmed the public reads at Q25 with fastp and called clones with MiXCR. Here each entry gathers all rows of one CDR3 protein and keeps the most common genes and DNA. The V and J calls, along with clone size, are taken from TCRdb and not from the paper's own processing. The sample table records about 670,000 distinct CDR3 sequences; approximately 52% of these occur just once. The biggest ten clones account for approximately 12% of the sample.

Sequences were obtained from blood. This TCR was recovered from a woman of 80 years or more in good health.

The CDR3 reads CASSFAPFGNQPQHF. The sequenced DNA: TGTGCCAGCAGTTTTGCGCCCTTTGGGAATCAGCCCCAGCATTTT. The V and J genes are TRBV27 and TRBJ1-5, with no reliable assignment of the D segment. CDR3 length: 15 amino acids, cysteine to phenylalanine. CDR3 DNA is the only sequence kept; it has 45 bases, read in frame from the first base. V is reduced by 3 bases and J by 4 bases, leaving a spacing of 13 bases between them. The germline V gene (reference sequence) yields MNHEY for CDR1 and SMNVEV for CDR2.